This T cell receptor beta chain was captured by sequencing in a study of blood T cells in healthy people across ages. The V and J ends lost 6 bases and 7 bases respectively, with 13 bases between them. The CDR3 extends over 14 amino acids. The germline V gene encodes CDR1 SGHTA and CDR2 FQGNSA. PCR was performed a second time for about 7 to 12 cycles using a sample-barcoded 5' primer and a J-beta primer mix. TCRdb used MiXCR to reprocess the 5' RACE reads, holding one entry per CDR3 protein. The table lists hundreds of thousands of distinct CDR3 sequences, 40% to 50% of them singletons. This clonotype has a handful of counts. The antigen remains undetermined. Overall study findings and caveats: Total diversity from one million sequenced T cells was likely underestimated.

This rearrangement joins TRBV7-2 to TRBJ1-6; D is possibly TRBD1 (5 bases). This sequence originates from a man in his 60s in good health. Specimen: blood. For the CDR3, the DNA is TGTGCCAGCAGGGACCGGGACGGCAATTCACCCCTCCACTTT. It encodes CASRDRDGNSPLHF.